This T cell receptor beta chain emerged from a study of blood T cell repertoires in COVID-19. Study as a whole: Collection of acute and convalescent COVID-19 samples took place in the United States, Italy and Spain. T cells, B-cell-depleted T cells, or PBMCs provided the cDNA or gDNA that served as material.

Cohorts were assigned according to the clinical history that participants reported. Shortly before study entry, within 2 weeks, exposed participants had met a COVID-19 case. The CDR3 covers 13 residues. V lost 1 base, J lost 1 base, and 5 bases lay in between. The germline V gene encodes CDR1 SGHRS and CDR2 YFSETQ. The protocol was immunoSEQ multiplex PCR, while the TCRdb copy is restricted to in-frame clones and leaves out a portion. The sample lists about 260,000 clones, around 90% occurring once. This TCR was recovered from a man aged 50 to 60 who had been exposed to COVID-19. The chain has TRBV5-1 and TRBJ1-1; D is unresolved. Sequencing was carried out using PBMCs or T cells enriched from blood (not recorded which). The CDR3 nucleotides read TGCGCCAGCAGCTTGATCTGGAACACTGAAGCTTTCTTT. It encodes CASSLIWNTEAFF.